Detailed here is one T cell receptor (beta chain). The antigen remains undetermined. This CDR3 has 12 amino acids. V was shortened by 4 bases and J by 3 bases, with 10 bases between the two germline ends. Looked up from germline, CDR1 is SQVTM and CDR2 is ANQGSEA. The data were taken from a study of HIV-infected patients and healthy controls. The study's findings and limits: Eight alpha and eight beta V genes differed significantly in mean usage between HIV-infected patients and controls.

All unsorted peripheral T cells were captured because whole blood was used without fractionation. 450 to 600 ng RNA was reverse transcribed with alpha and beta constant-region primers. Alpha and beta chain libraries were made separately by chain-specific third strand synthesis with multiplexing indices. All rearrangements within a chain used one primer pair; cDNA molecules carried barcodes. TCRdb re-called the 5' RACE reads with MiXCR, one entry per CDR3 protein. Of 15,000 to 20,000 distinct CDR3 sequences in the sample, 8.5% to 9.5% were seen once. The receptor was derived from an adult in good health. This chain links TRBV29-1 with TRBJ2-7; a weak D match, TRBD1 (6 bases). The sample taken for sequencing was blood. CDR3 protein: CSVGGTHYEQYF. The DNA of the CDR3 is TGCAGCGTTGGGGGGACACACTACGAGCAGTACTTC.